These 18 T cell receptor beta chains were sequenced from one sample in a study of blood T cell repertoires in COVID-19. Repertoires were generated with immunoSEQ multiplex PCR, while TCRdb's copy carries only in-frame clones and drops some. The sample contains approximately 200,000 clones, around four fifths of which appear only once. Source material: peripheral blood. The receptors stem from a woman older than 75 with COVID-19, enrolled during active disease.

The chain uses TRBV7-9 and TRBJ1-1; D remains unclear. CDR3 length: 14 amino acids. Germline assignment: CDR1 SEHNR and CDR2 FQNEAQ (reference sequence). Trimming removed 7 bases from V and 1 base from J, with 13 bases in between. The CDR3 here is CASTRRVENTEAFF. DNA for the CDR3: TGTGCCAGCACCCGGAGGGTGGAGAACACTGAAGCTTTCTTT.

A remark on this clone: Other DNA sequences from this sample encode an identical CDR3 as well. This sequence joins TRBV5-4 and TRBJ2-5, with D possibly matching TRBD2 (6 bases). V was pared by 0 bases and J by 3 bases, with 6 bases between. The CDR3 contains 13 residues. Per germline, CDR1 SGHNT and CDR2 YYREEE (reference sequence). The CDR3 sequence: CASSLVAEETQYF. As DNA, the CDR3 is TGTGCCAGCAGCTTGGTAGCGGAAGAGACCCAGTACTTC.

This chain uses TRBV6-5 with TRBJ2-2; D is possibly TRBD1 (5 bases). Germline CDR1 MNHEY, CDR2 SVGAGI. This CDR3 has 15 amino acids. Trimming took off 4 bases at V and 5 bases at J, with 14 bases between the two ends. The CDR3 DNA sequence: TGTGCCAGCAGTTCTTCAGGGATGGGGACCGGGGAGCTGTTTTTT. The encoded protein is CASSSSGMGTGELFF.

V is TRBV28 and J is TRBJ2-7; perhaps TRBD1 as D (6 bases). Germline-derived CDR1 and CDR2 are MDHEN and SYDVKM. The germline V and J ends were trimmed by 5 bases and 2 bases, with 13 bases remaining between them. CDR3 size: 14 residues. This CDR3 reads CASSTGTPTYEQYF. The CDR3 DNA follows: TGTGCCAGCAGTACCGGGACACCAACCTACGAGCAGTACTTC.

The rearrangement uses TRBV6-5 and TRBJ2-1; D not resolved. This CDR3 is built from 12 residues. Germline V lookup: CDR1 MNHEY, CDR2 SVGAGI. Trimming stripped 0 bases from V and 9 bases from J, with 6 bases between. CDR3 region: CASSYSTGEQFF. The CDR3 DNA reads as TGTGCCAGCAGTTACTCGACGGGTGAGCAGTTCTTC.

The V gene is TRBV13, the J gene TRBJ2-1, with TRBD2 matching over 11 bases. Trimming removed 4 bases from V and 7 bases from J; junction bases left unmatched: 9. The CDR3 sequence is 16 residues long. Germline CDR1 and CDR2: PRHDT and FYEKMQ (reference sequence). Here the CDR3 reads CASSSVLAGVGNEQFF. The CDR3, as DNA: TGTGCCAGCAGCTCCGTACTAGCGGGGGTAGGAAATGAGCAGTTCTTC.

The chain uses TRBV7-2 and TRBJ2-5, with a tentative D call TRBD1 (5 bases). The germline CDR1 and CDR2 sequences are SGHTA and FQGNSA. The CDR3 is made up of 13 amino acids. V was pared by 5 bases and J by 7 bases, with 14 bases between. CDR3 bases: TGTGCCAGCAGCCCCGGTGGGGCAGGGACCCAGTACTTC. Residues: CASSPGGAGTQYF.

V usage is TRBV10-3 and J usage is TRBJ2-1; the D is unclear. V lost 5 bases to trimming and J lost 6 bases, with 8 bases between them. Germline CDR1 and CDR2: ENHRY and SYGVKD. There are 12 residues in the CDR3. CDR3 sequence (DNA): TGTGCCATCAGTCTAGTAGTCAATGAGCAGTTCTTC. It codes for CAISLVVNEQFF.

The sample holds one count of this clone. The chain joins TRBV9 to TRBJ1-4, with TRBD1 matching 10 bases. This CDR3 is built from 14 residues. The germline CDR1 and CDR2 sequences are SGDLS and YYNGEE. J lost 8 bases, V lost 3 bases, and 4 bases had no gene match. This chain's CDR3 is CASSAGTGDEKLFF. The CDR3 DNA sequence: TGTGCCAGCAGCGCCGGGACAGGGGACGAAAAACTGTTTTTT.

This rearrangement joins TRBV5-1 to TRBJ1-1; 7 nucleotides line up with TRBD1. The CDR3 runs to 14 residues. Trimming at V came to 2 bases and at J to 4 bases, leaving 5 bases not matched to a gene. In germline, CDR1 is SGHRS, CDR2 YFSETQ. The CDR3 loop is CASSLQGRTTEAFF. The CDR3 DNA is TGCGCCAGCAGCTTACAGGGGAGGACCACTGAAGCTTTCTTT.

This clone occurred a few times. The J gene is TRBJ1-1, the V gene TRBV30; D is undetermined. Trimming cost V 2 bases and J 6 bases, with 19 bases left between them. The CDR3 extends over 15 amino acids. Germline V gene lookup returns CDR1 GTSNPN and CDR2 SVGIG (reference sequence). CDR3: CAWSIMTRPWAEAFF. The DNA of the CDR3 is TGTGCCTGGAGTATAATGACAAGGCCCTGGGCTGAAGCTTTCTTT.

The J gene is TRBJ1-1, the V gene TRBV5-5; D possibly corresponds to TRBD1 (5 bases). Germline V CDR1 and CDR2: SGHKS, YYEKEE (reference sequence). The CDR3 length is 13 residues. Trimming cost V 2 bases and J 3 bases, with 8 bases left between them. This chain's CDR3 is CASSLTGDTEAFF. The CDR3 DNA is TGTGCCAGCAGCTTAACAGGAGACACTGAAGCTTTCTTT.

Details on this clone: At one end the junction does not follow the germline gene, possibly because of a read error. The chain links TRBV2 to TRBJ2-2; 10 bases map to TRBD2. The CDR3 runs to 13 residues. The V gene's germline CDR1 is SNHLY and CDR2 FYNNEI. Here the CDR3 reads CASSDRLAGAQLF. CDR3 coding DNA: TGTGCCAGCAGTGACCGGCTAGCGGGGGCCCAGCTTTTT. Full variable domain (remainder filled in from reference TRBV2 and TRBJ2-2): EPEVTQTPSHQVTQMGQEVILRCVPISNHLYFYWYRQILGQKVEFLVSFYNNEISEKSEIFDDQFSVERPDGSNFTLKIRSTKLEDSAMYFCASSDRLAGAQLFGEGSRLTVL.

V and J are TRBV19 and TRBJ2-3, with a weak D call TRBD1 (5 bases). The germline gives CDR1 LNHDA, CDR2 SQIVND (reference sequence). V lost 5 bases, J lost 6 bases, and 15 bases lay in between. CDR3 length: 14 residues. The CDR3 bases are TGTGCCAGTAGTCCTTCGACAGCCGGGGATACGCAGTATTTT. Translating it yields CASSPSTAGDTQYF.

V and J are TRBV19 and TRBJ2-5; 13 bases match TRBD2. The CDR3 runs to 14 residues. With V trimmed by 8 bases and J by 1 base, 1 base remained unmatched. CDR1 and CDR2 (germline): LNHDA, SQIVND (reference sequence). In nucleotides, the CDR3 is TGTGCCAGTGGACTAGCGGGGGTCCAAGAGACCCAGTACTTC. Translation gives CASGLAGVQETQYF.

This clone was observed once. The chain uses TRBV14 and TRBJ2-1; 12 bases map to TRBD2. The CDR3 has 14 residues. Germline V gene lookup returns CDR1 SGHDN and CDR2 FVKESK. V gave up 3 bases and J gave up 9 bases; unmatched junction bases: 3. CDR3 in amino acids: CASSQTSGGSEQFF. The CDR3 DNA reads as TGTGCCAGCAGCCAGACTAGCGGGGGCAGTGAGCAGTTCTTC.

As concerns this clone: The sample contains more than one DNA sequence encoding this CDR3. V is TRBV24-1 and J is TRBJ2-3; TRBD1 agrees at 10 bases. Looked up from germline, CDR1 is KGHDR and CDR2 is SFDVKD. J was trimmed by 3 bases and V by 4 bases; bases with no gene match: 6. The CDR3 sequence is 16 residues long. CDR3 in amino acids: CATSDPTGGATDTQYF. CDR3 nucleotide sequence: TGTGCCACCAGTGACCCGACAGGGGGCGCGACAGATACGCAGTATTTT.

V and J are TRBV10-3 and TRBJ2-5; TRBD1 matches at 8 bases. Germline V gene sequence: CDR1 ENHRY, CDR2 SYGVKD. The trim removed 6 bases at V and 5 bases at J, leaving 11 bases unmatched. The CDR3 loop spans 15 amino acids. DNA of the CDR3: TGTGCCATCAGCGCAGGGGGCGCCCCAGGGGAGACCCAGTACTTC. Protein sequence: CAISAGGAPGETQYF.